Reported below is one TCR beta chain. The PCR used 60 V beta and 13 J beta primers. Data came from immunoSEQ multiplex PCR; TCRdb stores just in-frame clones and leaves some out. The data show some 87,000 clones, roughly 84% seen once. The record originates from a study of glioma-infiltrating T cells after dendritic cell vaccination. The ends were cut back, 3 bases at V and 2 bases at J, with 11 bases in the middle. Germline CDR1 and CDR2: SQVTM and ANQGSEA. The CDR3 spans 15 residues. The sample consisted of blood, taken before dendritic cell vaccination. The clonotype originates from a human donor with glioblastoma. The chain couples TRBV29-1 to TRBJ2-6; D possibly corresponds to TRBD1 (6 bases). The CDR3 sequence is CSVDPTGTGANVLTF. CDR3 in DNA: TGCAGCGTTGACCCCACAGGGACTGGGGCCAACGTCCTGACTTTC.